This passage covers 4 T cell receptor beta chains from one sample sequenced in a study of TIL therapy for anti-PD-1-resistant metastatic lung cancer (dated by TCRdb to the early 2020s). Using bias-controlled multiplex PCR with the immunoSEQ v3 hsTCRB kit, the TCR beta CDR3 regions were amplified from genomic DNA. Held by TCRdb, this immuneACCESS table contains in-frame sequences only and omits some clones. Under half of the omission traces to an unresolved V gene where checked; the cause of the rest is unknown. In all, the sample holds under 70,000 clones, and around 67% of those were seen once. The ten largest clones represent about 2% of the sample. Interpreted using the paper, the time point label stands for: pre-treatment sample, taken before nivolumab and TIL therapy. The sequenced sample was blood, obtained at baseline. These receptors came from a person between 25 and 79 years old with non-small cell lung cancer.

This sequence joins TRBV6-1 and TRBJ1-1; D not resolved. CDR1 is MNHNS, CDR2 SASEGT, per germline. CDR3 length: 13 amino acids. V lost 2 bases, J lost 4 bases, and 8 bases lay in between. This chain's CDR3 is CASSESRITEAFF. The CDR3 DNA follows: TGTGCCAGCAGTGAATCCCGAATCACTGAAGCTTTCTTT.

The gene calls are TRBV27 and TRBJ1-1; tentative D call: TRBD1 (5 bases). V lost 3 bases, J lost 0 bases, and 8 bases lay in between. CDR1 and CDR2 from the germline V gene are MNHEY and SMNVEV (reference sequence). This CDR3 comprises 14 residues. The CDR3 spells CASSFQGLNTEAFF. The CDR3 DNA reads TGTGCCAGCAGTTTTCAGGGTTTGAACACTGAAGCTTTCTTT.

V gene TRBV6-6 combines with J gene TRBJ2-5; D call uncertain. TRBJ2-7 explains the end of the DNA better; the J call may be wrong. The CDR3 totals 11 residues. Germline lookup yields CDR1 MNHNY and CDR2 SVGAGI (reference sequence). This chain's CDR3 is CASSRIYEQYF. As DNA, the CDR3 is TGTGCCAGCAGCCGCATCTACGAGCAGTACTTC.

This clone was picked up a small number of times. This chain uses TRBV7-6 with TRBJ1-4; 9 nucleotides agree with TRBD1. In germline, CDR1 is SGHVS, CDR2 FNYEAQ. The CDR3 length is 14 residues. With V trimmed by 5 bases and J by 7 bases, 5 bases remained unmatched. The CDR3 sequence: CASSATGQGEKLFF. In DNA, the CDR3 is TGTGCCAGCAGCGCAACGGGACAGGGTGAAAAACTGTTTTTT.